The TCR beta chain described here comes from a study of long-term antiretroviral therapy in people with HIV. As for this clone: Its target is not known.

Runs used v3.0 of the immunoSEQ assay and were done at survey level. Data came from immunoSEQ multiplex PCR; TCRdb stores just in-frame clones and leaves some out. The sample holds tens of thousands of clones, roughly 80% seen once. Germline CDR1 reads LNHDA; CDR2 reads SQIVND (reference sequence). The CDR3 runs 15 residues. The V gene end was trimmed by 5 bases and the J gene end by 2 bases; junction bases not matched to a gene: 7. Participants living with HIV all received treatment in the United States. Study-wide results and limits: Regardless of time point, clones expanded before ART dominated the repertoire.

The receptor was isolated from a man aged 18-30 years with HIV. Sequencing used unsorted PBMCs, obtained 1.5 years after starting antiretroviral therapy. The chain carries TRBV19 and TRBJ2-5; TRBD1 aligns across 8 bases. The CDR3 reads CASSPGQGQQETQYF. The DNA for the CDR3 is TGTGCCAGTAGTCCAGGACAGGGTCAACAAGAGACCCAGTACTTC.